These 29 T cell receptor beta chains came from one sample sequenced in a study of OX40 agonist ivuxolimab in advanced cancers. TCRdb keeps only in-frame clones here, not all; method: immunoSEQ multiplex PCR. The sample has 65,000 to 70,000 clones; around 89% are singletons. This specimen was CD4+ or CD8+ T cells sorted from blood, taken in a trial of the OX40 agonist ivuxolimab. The receptors derive from an adult with an advanced solid tumor such as melanoma, head and neck, liver or kidney cancer.

The gene calls are TRBV11-2 and TRBJ1-1; perhaps TRBD1 as D (5 bases). Trimming cost V 7 bases and J 1 base, with 10 bases left between them. This CDR3 spans 13 amino acids. Germline V gene lookup returns CDR1 SGHAT and CDR2 FQNNGV. The CDR3 DNA sequence: TGTGCCAGCACCCCTGGGGGGAACACTGAAGCTTTCTTT. Protein: CASTPGGNTEAFF. Full variable domain (rest looked up from reference TRBV11-2 and TRBJ1-1): EAGVAQSPRYKIIEKRQSVAFWCNPISGHATLYWYQQILGQGPKLLIQFQNNGVVDDSQLPKDRFSAERLKGVDSTLKIQPAKLEDSAVYLCASTPGGNTEAFFGQGTRLTVV.

This chain connects TRBV9 to TRBJ2-7; unclear D gene. Trimming pared 7 bases from V and 2 bases from J, leaving 13 bases between. Germline assignment: CDR1 SGDLS and CDR2 YYNGEE. This CDR3 comprises 13 residues. The CDR3 loop reads CASGSGRTYEQYF. The CDR3 DNA is TGTGCCAGCGGAAGTGGAAGGACCTACGAGCAGTACTTC.

The V call is TRBV10-2, the J call TRBJ1-1; TRBD1 might be the D (6 bases). The V end lost 6 bases, the J end lost 0 bases, and 8 bases lay between the germline ends. CDR1 is WSHSY and CDR2 is SAAADI in the germline V gene. The CDR3 loop spans 13 amino acids. This CDR3 is CASRDRVNTEAFF. CDR3 DNA: TGCGCCAGCAGGGACAGAGTGAACACTGAAGCTTTCTTT.

The rearrangement uses TRBV9 and TRBJ2-7; 8 bases are a match to TRBD2. Trimming cost V 3 bases and J 4 bases; bases outside gene matches: 12. This CDR3 contains 16 residues. CDR1 SGDLS and CDR2 YYNGEE come from the germline V gene. The CDR3 bases are TGTGCCAGCAGCGGAGGCGGGAGGATTGGAGTTTACGAGCAGTACTTC. Amino acids: CASSGGGRIGVYEQYF.

This clone was seen at least ten times. The genes are TRBV5-1 and TRBJ2-3; D is possibly TRBD1 (7 bases). This CDR3 is built from 17 residues. The V and J ends lost 5 bases and 1 base respectively, with 20 bases between them. Germline assignment: CDR1 SGHRS and CDR2 YFSETQ. The CDR3 DNA is TGCGCCAGCAGAACCCTCGACAGGGAGGCCGGCACAGATACGCAGTATTTT. This translates into CASRTLDREAGTDTQYF.

This clone was recorded only once. The V and J genes are TRBV5-6 and TRBJ2-1; 8 positions match TRBD1. The V segment lost 0 bases and the J segment 6 bases; nucleotides outside the gene matches: 11. CDR1 is SGHDT and CDR2 is YYEEEE in the germline V gene. The CDR3 covers 17 residues. The CDR3 nucleotides are TGTGCCAGCAGCTTGGGGGGGTGGACAGGGTGGCTCAATGAGCAGTTCTTC. It is translated as CASSLGGWTGWLNEQFF.

The chain combines TRBV6-4 with TRBJ1-4; D remains ambiguous. The germline V and J ends were trimmed by 7 bases and 8 bases, with 20 bases remaining between them. From germline, CDR1 is MRHNA and CDR2 SNTAGT. The CDR3 length is 15 residues. The CDR3: CASNTSLRWLEKLFF. The CDR3 DNA sequence: TGTGCCAGCAATACGTCACTCAGGTGGTTGGAAAAACTGTTTTTT.

This chain uses TRBV15 with TRBJ2-1; 8 bases line up with TRBD1. Per germline, CDR1 LNHNV and CDR2 YYDKDF (reference sequence). The CDR3 totals 15 residues. V trimming: 0 bases; J trimming: 4 bases; junction bases outside the gene matches: 2. The CDR3 coding sequence is TGTGCCACCAGCAGAGAAAACAGGGGGTACAATGAGCAGTTCTTC. Protein sequence: CATSRENRGYNEQFF. The full variable domain, in which reference TRBV15 and TRBJ2-1 provide the parts outside the CDR3, is DAMVIQNPRYQVTQFGKPVTLSCSQTLNHNVMYWYQQKSSQAPKLLFHYYDKDFNNEADTPDNFQSRRPNTSFCFLDIRSPGLGDTAMYLCATSRENRGYNEQFFGPGTRLTVL.

This chain joins TRBV5-4 and TRBJ1-2, with D unresolved. CDR1 is SGHNT and CDR2 is YYREEE in the germline V gene (reference sequence). Trimming shortened V by 5 bases and J by 4 bases, and 12 bases separated the two germline ends. The CDR3 runs to 13 residues. Written as DNA, the CDR3 is TGTGCCAGCAGTACACCTTCCGGCTATGGCTACACCTTC. Translating it yields CASSTPSGYGYTF.

The CDR3: CASSTWLGVQPQHF. The DNA for the CDR3 is TGTGCCAGTAGTACGTGGCTAGGAGTACAGCCCCAGCATTTT. This chain uses TRBV19 with TRBJ1-5; no firm D call. Trimming pared 4 bases from V and 7 bases from J, leaving 14 bases between. Looked up from germline, CDR1 is LNHDA and CDR2 is SQIVND (reference sequence). The CDR3 contains 14 residues.

The chain recombines TRBV27 with TRBJ2-5, with TRBD1 identical over 9 bases. Germline V gene data show CDR1 as MNHEY and CDR2 as SMNVEV (reference sequence). The V segment lost 6 bases and the J segment 3 bases; nucleotides outside the gene matches: 11. The CDR3 length is 16 residues. CDR3 region: CASRSRDRESEETQYF. CDR3 bases: TGTGCCAGCAGATCCCGGGACAGGGAGTCCGAAGAGACCCAGTACTTC.

This chain connects TRBV10-2 to TRBJ2-3; 7 bases are a match to TRBD2. V trimming: 6 bases; J trimming: 0 bases; junction bases outside the gene matches: 9. The CDR3 runs to 16 residues. CDR1 is WSHSY and CDR2 is SAAADI in the germline V gene. This CDR3 is CASSPLAVVSTDTQYF. The CDR3 DNA sequence: TGCGCCAGCAGCCCCCTAGCGGTTGTTAGCACAGATACGCAGTATTTT.

The chain carries TRBV19 and TRBJ1-2, with D uncertain. Germline CDR1 and CDR2: LNHDA and SQIVND (reference sequence). V lost 2 bases and J 6 bases, leaving 10 bases between the germline ends. This CDR3 region has 13 residues. The DNA for the CDR3 is TGTGCCAGTAGTATACGGGCAGGTGATGGCTACACCTTC. This sequence encodes CASSIRAGDGYTF.

J is TRBJ1-2 and V is TRBV5-1; tentatively, D is TRBD1 (5 bases). Germline loops: CDR1 SGHRS, CDR2 YFSETQ. The CDR3 extends over 12 amino acids. The V gene lost 4 bases and the J gene lost 4 bases, with 8 bases spanning the gap. The CDR3 sequence: CASSLGLYGYTF. Written as DNA, the CDR3 is TGCGCCAGCAGCCTGGGACTCTATGGCTACACCTTC.

The chain combines TRBV6-1 with TRBJ2-1; the match to TRBD2 covers 7 bases. Germline trimming cut 0 bases from V and 2 bases from J; bases unmatched to any gene: 7. This CDR3 is built from 17 residues. CDR1 is MNHNS and CDR2 is SASEGT in the germline V gene. CDR3 sequence reads: CASSEAMGGVTYNEQFF. The CDR3 DNA reads TGTGCCAGCAGTGAAGCTATGGGAGGGGTTACCTACAATGAGCAGTTCTTC.

This chain joins TRBV6-5 and TRBJ1-6; 9 nucleotides match TRBD1. The V gene end was trimmed by 0 bases and the J gene end by 9 bases; junction bases not matched to a gene: 6. The CDR3 spans 16 residues. CDR1 MNHEY and CDR2 SVGAGI come from the germline V gene. CDR3 in DNA: TGTGCCAGCAGTTACTCGTCGGGACAGGGAGGTTCACCCCTCCACTTT. Its translation: CASSYSSGQGGSPLHF.

The chain links TRBV19 to TRBJ2-3, with 8 bases lining up with TRBD2. The V segment lost 5 bases and the J segment 4 bases; nucleotides outside the gene matches: 8. The CDR3 is 15 residues long. Germline CDR1 is LNHDA and CDR2 is SQIVND (reference sequence). The CDR3, as DNA: TGTGCCAGTAGTTTCGGGACTAGGTCTTCAGATACGCAGTATTTT. This gives the protein CASSFGTRSSDTQYF.

V is TRBV7-9 and J is TRBJ2-5, with D tentatively TRBD2 (6 bases). The CDR3 totals 15 residues. From germline, CDR1 is SEHNR and CDR2 FQNEAQ (reference sequence). Deletions cut 2 bases from V and 1 base from J, with 11 bases between. The CDR3 here is CASSLISGGQETQYF. DNA of the CDR3: TGTGCCAGCAGCTTAATTAGCGGTGGCCAAGAGACCCAGTACTTC.

The chain uses TRBV10-3 and TRBJ1-6; 8 positions agree with TRBD1. V trimming: 10 bases; J trimming: 5 bases; junction bases outside the gene matches: 7. CDR1 and CDR2 from the germline V gene are ENHRY and SYGVKD. The CDR3 is 14 amino acids. The CDR3 DNA is TGTGCCACCCAGGACAGGGCGAATAATTCACCCCTCCACTTT. This translates into CATQDRANNSPLHF.

The chain employs TRBV15 and TRBJ2-2, with D perhaps being TRBD1 or TRBD2 (5 bases each). The V end was cut by 5 bases, the J end by 6 bases, with 10 bases between. This CDR3 comprises 13 residues. Looked up from germline, CDR1 is LNHNV and CDR2 is YYDKDF (reference sequence). CDR3 nucleotide sequence: TGTGCCACCAGCGACCGGGGCGCCGGGGAGCTGTTTTTT. This gives the protein CATSDRGAGELFF.

The V and J genes are TRBV30 and TRBJ2-2; no clear D gene. V dropped 4 bases and J dropped 7 bases, with 10 bases sitting between them. The CDR3 has 12 residues. Germline CDR1 and CDR2: GTSNPN and SVGIG (reference sequence). The CDR3 spells CAWINGGGELFF. The CDR3 nucleotides are TGTGCCTGGATAAATGGCGGCGGGGAGCTGTTTTTT.

This chain joins TRBV5-6 and TRBJ2-7; no clear D gene. With 2 bases removed from V and 3 bases from J, the gap between germline ends came to 12 bases. The CDR3 runs to 14 residues. Looked up from germline, CDR1 is SGHDT and CDR2 is YYEEEE. CDR3 in amino acids: CASSFRPSGYEQYF. The CDR3 nucleotides read TGTGCCAGCAGCTTCAGGCCCTCAGGCTACGAGCAGTACTTC.

This clone was seen a handful of times. This sequence joins TRBV28 and TRBJ1-1; 7 bases agree with TRBD1. Germline CDR1 MDHEN, CDR2 SYDVKM. The CDR3 loop spans 13 amino acids. The V segment lost 6 bases and the J segment 3 bases; nucleotides outside the gene matches: 4. The CDR3, as DNA: TGTGCCAGCAGAGGACAGGCCGACACTGAAGCTTTCTTT. Amino acids: CASRGQADTEAFF.

This chain uses TRBV19 with TRBJ1-2; D gene uncertain. CDR3 size: 12 residues. Per the germline V gene, CDR1 is LNHDA and CDR2 is SQIVND (reference sequence). V was pared by 10 bases and J by 3 bases, with 12 bases between. The CDR3 spells CATLSAYYGYTF. Here the CDR3 DNA reads TGTGCCACCCTATCGGCATACTATGGCTACACCTTC.

V gene TRBV6-6 combines with J gene TRBJ2-7; D gene ambiguous. In germline, CDR1 is MNHNY, CDR2 SVGAGI (reference sequence). V lost 2 bases, J lost 7 bases, and 6 bases lay in between. The CDR3 length is 11 residues. The CDR3 region has the DNA TGTGCCAGCAGTTACGATCTAGAGCAGTACTTC. It translates to CASSYDLEQYF.

A word on this clone: One end of the junction varies from germline; a read error may be responsible. The rearrangement uses TRBV7-7 and TRBJ2-2, with D unclear. CDR1 SSHAT and CDR2 FNYEAQ come from the germline V gene (reference sequence). The CDR3 contains 17 residues. This CDR3 reads CASSLILTPGRPGELFF. In DNA form, the CDR3 reads TGTGCTAGCAGCTTAATCCTCACACCCGGGCGACCCGGGGAGCTGTTTTTT. Based on the CDR3 plus reference TRBV7-7 and TRBJ2-2, the full variable domain is GAGVSQSPRYKVTKRGQDVTLRCDPISSHATLYWYQQALGQGPEFLTYFNYEAQPDKSGLPSDRFSAERPEGSISTLTIQRTEQRDSAMYRCASSLILTPGRPGELFFGEGSRLTVL.

The rearrangement joins TRBV18 to TRBJ1-5; 9 bases match TRBD1. V lost 3 bases, J lost 0 bases, and 3 bases stayed unmatched. Germline V CDR1 and CDR2: KGHSH, LQKENI. The CDR3 contains 16 residues. The CDR3 sequence: CASSPGTGNSNQPQHF. The CDR3 DNA follows: TGTGCCAGCTCACCCGGGACAGGGAATAGCAATCAGCCCCAGCATTTT.

V and J are TRBV6-1 and TRBJ2-7, with 9 bases lining up with TRBD2. The CDR3 is made up of 17 amino acids. J lost 1 base, V lost 2 bases, and 9 bases had no gene match. CDR1 is MNHNS and CDR2 is SASEGT in the germline V gene. The CDR3 coding sequence is TGTGCCAGCAGTGAAAATCTAGCGGGACTAATTTCCTACGAGCAGTACTTC. This sequence encodes CASSENLAGLISYEQYF.

J is TRBJ2-1 and V is TRBV27; TRBD2 might be the D (6 bases). Trimming stripped 7 bases from V and 1 base from J, with 14 bases between. Per germline, CDR1 MNHEY and CDR2 SMNVEV (reference sequence). CDR3 size: 15 residues. CDR3 nucleotides: TGTGCCAGCAAGGGACTCGGGGGATCCTACAATGAGCAGTTCTTC. Translation gives CASKGLGGSYNEQFF.